This T cell receptor beta chain was observed in a study of blood T cell repertoires in COVID-19. Per the germline V gene, CDR1 is SGHRS and CDR2 is YFSETQ. Between the trimmed V and J ends, which lost 3 bases and 3 bases, there was a span of 2 bases. CDR3 length equals 11 residues. Measured with immunoSEQ multiplex PCR; TCRdb has only the in-frame clones, and not every one. The data show some 670,000 clones, 85% to 90% seen once. The sequenced sample was peripheral blood. This sequence was found in a woman between 18 and 29 years old with acute or convalescent COVID-19. This sequence joins TRBV5-1 and TRBJ2-3; no definite D call. CDR3 residues: CASSSTDTQYF. The CDR3 nucleotides are TGCGCCAGCAGCTCTACAGATACGCAGTATTTT.